This T cell receptor beta chain was found in a study of blood T cell repertoires in COVID-19. About the research overall: Samples came from the United States, Italy and Spain, spanning acute and convalescent COVID-19. Sample material is recorded as cDNA or gDNA derived from T cells, B-cell-depleted T cells, or PBMCs.

The repertoire was sequenced with immunoSEQ multiplex PCR; TCRdb's copy has only in-frame clones and lacks some. This sample has over 200,000 clones, with 70% to 90% found just once. V was cut by 3 bases and J by 1 base, with 8 bases left in between. The CDR3 consists of 14 residues. The germline V gene encodes CDR1 KGHSH and CDR2 LQKENI. Seattle's cohort entered during active infection and was followed longitudinally. This TCR was recovered from a young man with COVID-19, enrolled during active disease. This sequence joins TRBV18 and TRBJ2-3, with D maybe TRBD1 (5 bases). Sequenced input: peripheral blood. The CDR3 DNA reads as TGTGCCAGCTCACCTAGCAGGGGCACAGATACGCAGTATTTT. Translated: CASSPSRGTDTQYF. Full variable domain (outside the CDR3, taken from reference TRBV18 and TRBJ2-3): NAGVMQNPRHLVRRRGQEARLRCSPMKGHSHVYWYRQLPEEGLKFMVYLQKENIIDESGMPKERFSAEFPKEGPSILRIQQVVRGDSAAYFCASSPSRGTDTQYFGPGTRLTVL.